The clone carrying this T cell receptor (beta chain) was detected once. Antigen: not known. Germline V CDR1 and CDR2: WSHSY, SAAADI. Trimming shortened V by 6 bases and J by 1 base, and 10 bases separated the two germline ends. The CDR3 has 13 amino acids. TCRbeta library preparation incorporated unique molecular identifiers. One entry per CDR3 protein results from TCRdb running MiXCR on the PCR reads. The table has some 440,000 distinct CDR3 sequences, roughly 17% seen once; the top ten hold approximately 28%. These data are taken from a study of T-cell reconstitution after alpha-beta-depleted transplantation in children. Findings and limits, study-wide: Newly produced T cells mostly provided counts and TCRbeta diversity after one year, as hyperexpanded clones declined.

The TCR originated in a boy less than two years old who had a stem cell transplant for Wiskott-Aldrich syndrome, so the T cells may come from the graft donor. Sequencing was performed on PBMCs, mostly from graft donor cells, taken 360 days after TCRalphabeta/CD19-depleted stem cell transplant. The chain recombines TRBV10-2 with TRBJ2-7; D not resolved. The CDR3 nucleotides are TGCGCCAGCAGCGTTTTACCTTCCTACGAGCAGTACTTC. It is translated as CASSVLPSYEQYF.